These T cell receptor beta chains were read from a single sample in a study of CD8 T cells in ankylosing spondylitis. TCRdb re-analysed the 5' RACE reads in MiXCR, keeping a single row per CDR3 protein. The repertoire consists of about 36,000 distinct CDR3 sequences, with approximately 10% occurring once and the leading ten covering 20% to 25%. The sequenced sample consisted of synovial fluid, either unsorted or a sorted T cell fraction (not recorded which). These TCRs come from a male donor with ankylosing spondylitis. The CDR3 runs from the conserved cysteine through the conserved F or W. D genes are given only for firm matches. Some rows mark clone size as missing; the rest say once, few, many or name a class of expanded clone.

v_gene,abundance,d_gene,j_gene,CDR3aa,CDR3nt
TRBV6-5,few,TRBD1,TRBJ2-1,CASSYLWAGTGVTSNEQFF,TGTGCCAGCAGTTATCTTTGGGCCGGGACAGGGGTGACCTCCAATGAGCAGTTCTTC
TRBV5-1,few,.,TRBJ2-7,CASSLARGTAGPYEQYF,TGCGCCAGCAGCTTGGCTAGGGGGACAGCGGGCCCCTACGAGCAGTACTTC
TRBV6-6,few,.,TRBJ2-7,CASRVGLPYEQYF,TGTGCCAGCCGGGTCGGCCTTCCCTACGAGCAGTACTTC
TRBV28,few,.,TRBJ1-5,CASTDSNQPQHF,TGTGCCAGCACCGATAGCAATCAGCCCCAGCATTTT
TRBV10-1,.,.,TRBJ2-2,CASGSGAPTGELFF,TGCGCCAGCGGCTCCGGCGCCCCCACCGGGGAGCTGTTTTTT
TRBV9,.,TRBD2,TRBJ2-2,CASSSSGSWTGELFF,TGTGCCAGCAGCTCTAGCGGGAGTTGGACCGGGGAGCTGTTTTTT
TRBV5-1,few,TRBD2,TRBJ2-3,CASRGAGSTDTQYF,TGCGCCAGCAGGGGAGCGGGAAGCACAGATACGCAGTATTTT
TRBV19,.,TRBD1,TRBJ2-2,CASSIDRGLAGELFF,TGTGCCAGTAGTATCGACAGGGGGCTTGCCGGGGAGCTGTTTTTT
TRBV7-6,many,TRBD1,TRBJ2-7,CASSLVGQAVHEQYF,TGTGCCAGCAGCTTAGTGGGACAGGCTGTCCACGAGCAGTACTTC
TRBV20-1,few,.,TRBJ2-7,CSARHHQGRSPYEQYF,TGCAGTGCTAGACACCATCAAGGGCGGAGTCCCTACGAGCAGTACTTC
TRBV5-6,many,.,TRBJ2-5,CASSFQGLGETQYF,TGTGCCAGCAGCTTCCAGGGGCTCGGAGAGACCCAGTACTTC
TRBV6-5,.,.,TRBJ1-5,CASSSGHGSNQPQHF,TGTGCCAGCAGCTCGGGCCATGGGAGCAATCAGCCCCAGCATTTT
TRBV6-2/TRBV6-3,few,TRBD2,TRBJ2-7,CASSYPSGRLPYEQYF,TGTGCCAGCAGTTACCCCAGCGGGAGGTTACCCTACGAGCAGTACTTC
TRBV7-9,many,.,TRBJ2-3,CASDLGPLGTDTQYF,TGTGCCAGCGACTTGGGTCCTTTGGGAACAGATACGCAGTATTTT
TRBV7-6,many,TRBD2,TRBJ2-1,CASSLVRYGTSGNNEQFF,TGTGCCAGCAGCTTAGTTAGGTACGGTACTAGCGGGAACAATGAGCAGTTCTTC
TRBV7-9,.,.,TRBJ1-2,CASRPAGYYGYTF,TGTGCCAGCAGACCCGCGGGGTACTATGGCTACACCTTC
TRBV4-2,.,TRBD1,TRBJ2-1,CASSQEKLFGQGSNEQFF,TGTGCCAGCAGCCAAGAGAAGTTATTTGGACAGGGGTCCAATGAGCAGTTCTTC
TRBV27,.,TRBD1,TRBJ1-2,CASSVGTAANYGYTF,TGTGCCAGCAGTGTCGGGACAGCCGCTAACTATGGCTACACCTTC
TRBV20-1,.,.,TRBJ2-7,CSATFSYEQYF,TGCAGTGCTACATTCTCCTACGAGCAGTACTTC
TRBV12-3/TRBV12-4,many,.,TRBJ2-1,CASSLVGHEQFF,TGTGCCAGCAGTTTAGTTGGGCATGAGCAGTTCTTC
TRBV15,many,TRBD2,TRBJ2-1,CATSSPTSGTYNEQFF,TGTGCCACCAGCAGCCCGACTAGCGGAACCTACAATGAGCAGTTCTTC
TRBV28,.,.,TRBJ2-7,CASSHPGQPHEQYF,TGTGCCAGCAGTCACCCGGGACAACCCCACGAGCAGTACTTC
TRBV7-9,.,.,TRBJ2-2,CASAVEGTGELFFF,.
TRBV29-1,many,TRBD2,TRBJ2-1,CSVGGLAAYNEQFF,TGCAGCGTTGGGGGACTAGCGGCTTACAATGAGCAGTTCTTC
TRBV5-1,many,TRBD2,TRBJ2-3,CASDKGTSGTDTQYF,TGCGCCAGCGACAAAGGGACTAGCGGCACAGATACGCAGTATTTT
TRBV7-2,many,.,TRBJ2-1,CASSGTSLSYNEQFF,TGTGCCAGCAGCGGGACGTCCCTCTCCTACAATGAGCAGTTCTTC
TRBV29-1,many,.,TRBJ2-2,CSVAVISNTGELFF,TGCAGCGTTGCGGTTATTTCGAACACCGGGGAGCTGTTTTTT
TRBV20-1,many,.,TRBJ1-2,CSARPDYGYTF,TGCAGTGCTAGACCGGACTATGGCTACACCTTC
TRBV20-1,many,.,TRBJ2-1,CSARGRLARYNEQFF,TGCAGTGCTAGAGGAAGGCTAGCGAGGTACAATGAGCAGTTCTTC
TRBV7-9,.,TRBD2,TRBJ2-7,CAASGGPGSYEQYF,TGTGCCGCCTCGGGGGGGCCCGGATCCTACGAGCAGTACTTC
TRBV5-1,many,.,TRBJ2-2,CASSLAGDTGELFF,TGCGCCAGCAGCTTAGCTGGAGACACCGGGGAGCTGTTTTTT